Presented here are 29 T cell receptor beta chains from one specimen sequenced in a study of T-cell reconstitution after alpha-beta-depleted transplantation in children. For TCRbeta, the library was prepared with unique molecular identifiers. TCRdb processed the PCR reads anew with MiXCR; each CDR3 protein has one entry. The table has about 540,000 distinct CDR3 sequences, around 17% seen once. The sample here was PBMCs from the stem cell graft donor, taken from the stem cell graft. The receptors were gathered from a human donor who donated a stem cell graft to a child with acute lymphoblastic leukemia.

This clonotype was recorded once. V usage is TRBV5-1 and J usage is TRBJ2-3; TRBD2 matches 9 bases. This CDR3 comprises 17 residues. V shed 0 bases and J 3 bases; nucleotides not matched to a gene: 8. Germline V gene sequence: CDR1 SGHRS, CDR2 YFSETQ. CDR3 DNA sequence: TGCGCCAGCAGCTTGGCCCTCCTAGCGGGACGGACAGATACGCAGTATTTT. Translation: CASSLALLAGRTDTQYF.

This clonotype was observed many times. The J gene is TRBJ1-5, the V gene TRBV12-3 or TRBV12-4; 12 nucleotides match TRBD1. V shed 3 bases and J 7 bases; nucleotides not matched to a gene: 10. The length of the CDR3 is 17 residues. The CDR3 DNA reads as TGTGCCAGCAGTTTCTTCCGGGACAGGGGGCTTCCCCAGCCCCAGCATTTT. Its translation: CASSFFRDRGLPQPQHF.

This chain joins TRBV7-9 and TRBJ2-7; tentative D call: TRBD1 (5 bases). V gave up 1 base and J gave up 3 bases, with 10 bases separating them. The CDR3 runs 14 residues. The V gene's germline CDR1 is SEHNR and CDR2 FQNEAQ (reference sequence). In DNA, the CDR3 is TGTGCCAGCAGCTTAGGGACATCCAACTACGAGCAGTACTTC. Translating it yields CASSLGTSNYEQYF.

Written as DNA, the CDR3 is TGTGCCAGCAGGTTAGCAGCGGAAAGCTCCTACAATGAGCAGTTCTTC. Protein: CASRLAAESSYNEQFF. V and J are TRBV2 and TRBJ2-1; tentatively, D is TRBD2 (5 bases). CDR1 and CDR2 (germline): SNHLY, FYNNEI. V lost 6 bases, J lost 0 bases, and 15 bases lay in between. The CDR3 totals 16 residues. Combining the CDR3 with reference TRBV2 and TRBJ2-1 gives the whole variable domain EPEVTQTPSHQVTQMGQEVILRCVPISNHLYFYWYRQILGQKVEFLVSFYNNEISEKSEIFDDQFSVERPDGSNFTLKIRSTKLEDSAMYFCASRLAAESSYNEQFFGPGTRLTVL.

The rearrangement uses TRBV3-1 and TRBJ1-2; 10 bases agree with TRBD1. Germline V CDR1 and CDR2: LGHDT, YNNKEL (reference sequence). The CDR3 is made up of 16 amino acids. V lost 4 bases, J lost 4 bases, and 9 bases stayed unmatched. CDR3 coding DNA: TGTGCCAGCAGCCGTAAAGGGACAGGGGAGGTCTATGGCTACACCTTC. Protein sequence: CASSRKGTGEVYGYTF. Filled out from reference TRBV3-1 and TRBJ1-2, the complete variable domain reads DTAVSQTPKYLVTQMGNDKSIKCEQNLGHDTMYWYKQDSKKFLKIMFSYNNKELIINETVPNRFSPKSPDKAHLNLHINSLELGDSAVYFCASSRKGTGEVYGYTFGSGTRLTVV.

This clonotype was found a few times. CDR3 coding DNA: TGTGCCAGCAGACTAGGGGGCACAAACACTGAAGCTTTCTTT. Its translation is CASRLGGTNTEAFF. This sequence joins TRBV12-3 or TRBV12-4 and TRBJ1-1, with TRBD1 matching 7 bases. Losses at the gene ends were 6 bases for V and 2 bases for J; bases not matched to a gene: 6. This CDR3 has 14 amino acids.

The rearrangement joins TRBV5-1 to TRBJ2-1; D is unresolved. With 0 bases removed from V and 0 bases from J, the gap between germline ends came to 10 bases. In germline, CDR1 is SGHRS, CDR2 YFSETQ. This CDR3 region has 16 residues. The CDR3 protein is CASSLVRGSSYNEQFF. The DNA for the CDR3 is TGCGCCAGCAGCTTGGTGCGCGGAAGCTCCTACAATGAGCAGTTCTTC. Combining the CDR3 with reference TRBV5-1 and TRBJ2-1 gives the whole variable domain KAGVTQTPRYLIKTRGQQVTLSCSPISGHRSVSWYQQTPGQGLQFLFEYFSETQRNKGNFPGRFSGRQFSNSRSEMNVSTLELGDSALYLCASSLVRGSSYNEQFFGPGTRLTVL.

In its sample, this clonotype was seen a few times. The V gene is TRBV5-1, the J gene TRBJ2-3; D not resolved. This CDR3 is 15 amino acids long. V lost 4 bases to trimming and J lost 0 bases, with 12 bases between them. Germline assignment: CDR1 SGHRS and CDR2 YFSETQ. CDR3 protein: CASSLRSPSTDTQYF. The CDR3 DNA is TGCGCCAGCAGCCTTAGGAGTCCTAGCACAGATACGCAGTATTTT.

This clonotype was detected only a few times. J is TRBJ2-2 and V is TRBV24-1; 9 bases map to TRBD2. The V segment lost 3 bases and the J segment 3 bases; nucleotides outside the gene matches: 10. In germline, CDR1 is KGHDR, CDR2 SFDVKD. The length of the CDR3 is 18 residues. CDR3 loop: CATSDPGVLAGYTGELFF. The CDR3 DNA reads TGTGCCACCAGTGATCCTGGGGTCCTAGCGGGGTACACCGGGGAGCTGTTTTTT.

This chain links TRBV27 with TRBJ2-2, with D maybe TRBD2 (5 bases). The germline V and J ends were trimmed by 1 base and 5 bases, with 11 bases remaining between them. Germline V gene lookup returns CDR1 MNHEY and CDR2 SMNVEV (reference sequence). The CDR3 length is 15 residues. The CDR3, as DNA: TGTGCCAGCAGTTTATGGGAGTCGTCGACCGGGGAGCTGTTTTTT. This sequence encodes CASSLWESSTGELFF.

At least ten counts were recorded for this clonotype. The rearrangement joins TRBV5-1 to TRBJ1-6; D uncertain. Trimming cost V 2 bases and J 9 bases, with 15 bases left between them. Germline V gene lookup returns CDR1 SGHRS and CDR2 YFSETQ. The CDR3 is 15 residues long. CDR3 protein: CASSLWTEGSSPLHF. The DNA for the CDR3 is TGCGCCAGCAGCTTATGGACCGAAGGTAGTTCACCCCTCCACTTT.

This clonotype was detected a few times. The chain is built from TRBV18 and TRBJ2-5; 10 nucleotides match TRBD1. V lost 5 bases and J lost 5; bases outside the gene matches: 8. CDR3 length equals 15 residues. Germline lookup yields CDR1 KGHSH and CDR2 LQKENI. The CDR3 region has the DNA TGTGCCAGCTCATCATCGACAGGGGGCCGGGAGACCCAGTACTTC. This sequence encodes CASSSSTGGRETQYF.

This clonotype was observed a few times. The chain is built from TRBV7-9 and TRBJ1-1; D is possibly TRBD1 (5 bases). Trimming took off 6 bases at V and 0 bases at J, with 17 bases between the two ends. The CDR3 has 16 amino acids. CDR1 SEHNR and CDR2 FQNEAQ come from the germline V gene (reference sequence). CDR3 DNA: TGTGCCAGCAGGGGGTCGGACACGCACATGAACACTGAAGCTTTCTTT. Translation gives CASRGSDTHMNTEAFF.

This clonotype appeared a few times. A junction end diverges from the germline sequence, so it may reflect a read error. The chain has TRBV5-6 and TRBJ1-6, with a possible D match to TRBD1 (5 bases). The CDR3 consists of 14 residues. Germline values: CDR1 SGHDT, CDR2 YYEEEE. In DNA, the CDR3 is TGTGCCAGCAGCTTAGGGGCGACGGGGCGGTTTTCCGACTTT. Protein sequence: CASSLGATGRFSDF.

In DNA, the CDR3 is TGCAGCGTCAGCCCGTGGGACAGGGCCTACGAGCAGTACTTC. This encodes CSVSPWDRAYEQYF. This chain connects TRBV29-1 to TRBJ2-7; 9 bases match TRBD1. CDR1 and CDR2 from the germline V gene are SQVTM and ANQGSEA. CDR3 size: 14 residues. V dropped 6 bases and J dropped 2; count of bases not matched to a gene: 8.

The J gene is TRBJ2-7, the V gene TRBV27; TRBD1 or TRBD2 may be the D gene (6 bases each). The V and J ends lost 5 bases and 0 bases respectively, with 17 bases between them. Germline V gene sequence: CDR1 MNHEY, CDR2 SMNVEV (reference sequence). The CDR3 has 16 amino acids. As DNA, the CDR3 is TGTGCCAGCAGTATGGAGGGGGACCTGCTCTCCTACGAGCAGTACTTC. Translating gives CASSMEGDLLSYEQYF.

CDR3 sequence (DNA): TGTGCCACCAGTGATTCCGGGACATACACCTACAATGAGCAGTTCTTC. Translated, it gives CATSDSGTYTYNEQFF. The chain couples TRBV24-1 to TRBJ2-1; D perhaps matches TRBD1 (6 bases). This CDR3 spans 16 amino acids. The V and J ends lost 2 bases and 2 bases respectively, with 12 bases between them. Germline loops: CDR1 KGHDR, CDR2 SFDVKD.

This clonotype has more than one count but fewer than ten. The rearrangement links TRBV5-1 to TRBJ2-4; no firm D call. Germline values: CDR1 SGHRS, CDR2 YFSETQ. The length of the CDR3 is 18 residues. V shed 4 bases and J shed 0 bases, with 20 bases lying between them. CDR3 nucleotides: TGCGCCAGCAGCCCTACTCTTCATGGCAACGTAGCCAAAAACATTCAGTACTTC. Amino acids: CASSPTLHGNVAKNIQYF.

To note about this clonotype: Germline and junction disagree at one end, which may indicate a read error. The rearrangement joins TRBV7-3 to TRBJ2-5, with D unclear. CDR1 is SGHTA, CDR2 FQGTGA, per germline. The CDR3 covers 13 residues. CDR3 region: CASSLTRLETQYF. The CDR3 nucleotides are TGTGCCAGCAGCCTAACTCGGTTGGAGACCCAGTACTTC.

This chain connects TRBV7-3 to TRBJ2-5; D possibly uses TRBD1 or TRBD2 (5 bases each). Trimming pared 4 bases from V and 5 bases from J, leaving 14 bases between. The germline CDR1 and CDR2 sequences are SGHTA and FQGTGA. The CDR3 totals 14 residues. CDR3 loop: CASSSRDGDETQYF. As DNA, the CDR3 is TGTGCCAGCAGCTCCCGGGACGGGGACGAGACCCAGTACTTC.

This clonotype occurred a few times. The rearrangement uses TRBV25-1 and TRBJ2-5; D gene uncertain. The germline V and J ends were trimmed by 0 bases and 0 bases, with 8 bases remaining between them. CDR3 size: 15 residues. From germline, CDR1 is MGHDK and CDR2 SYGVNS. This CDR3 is CASSEYWADQETQYF. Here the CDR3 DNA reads TGTGCCAGCAGTGAATATTGGGCAGACCAAGAGACCCAGTACTTC.

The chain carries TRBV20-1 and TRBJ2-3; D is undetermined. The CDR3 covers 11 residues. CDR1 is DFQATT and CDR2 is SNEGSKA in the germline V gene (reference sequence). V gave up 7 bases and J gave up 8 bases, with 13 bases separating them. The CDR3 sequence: CSGFAESTQYF. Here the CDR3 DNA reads TGCAGTGGATTCGCGGAGAGTACGCAGTATTTT.

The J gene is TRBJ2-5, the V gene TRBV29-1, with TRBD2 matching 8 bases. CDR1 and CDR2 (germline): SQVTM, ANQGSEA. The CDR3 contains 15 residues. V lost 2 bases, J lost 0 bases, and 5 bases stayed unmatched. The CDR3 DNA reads TGCAGCGTTGAACTAGCGGGCCATTACCAAGAGACCCAGTACTTC. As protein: CSVELAGHYQETQYF.

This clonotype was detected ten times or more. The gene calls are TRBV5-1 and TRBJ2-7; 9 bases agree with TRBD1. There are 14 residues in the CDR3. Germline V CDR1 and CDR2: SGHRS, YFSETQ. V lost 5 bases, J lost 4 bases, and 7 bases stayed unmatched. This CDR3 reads CASSWGQGNYEQYF. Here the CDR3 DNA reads TGCGCCAGCAGTTGGGGACAGGGAAATTACGAGCAGTACTTC. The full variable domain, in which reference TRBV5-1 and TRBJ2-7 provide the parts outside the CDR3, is KAGVTQTPRYLIKTRGQQVTLSCSPISGHRSVSWYQQTPGQGLQFLFEYFSETQRNKGNFPGRFSGRQFSNSRSEMNVSTLELGDSALYLCASSWGQGNYEQYFGPGTRLTVT.

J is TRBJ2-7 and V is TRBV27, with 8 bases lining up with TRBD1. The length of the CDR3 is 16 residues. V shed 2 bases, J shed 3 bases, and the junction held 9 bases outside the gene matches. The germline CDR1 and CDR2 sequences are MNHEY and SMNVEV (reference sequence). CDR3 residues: CASSLRWQGAVYEQYF. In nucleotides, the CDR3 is TGTGCCAGCAGTTTAAGGTGGCAGGGGGCCGTCTACGAGCAGTACTTC.

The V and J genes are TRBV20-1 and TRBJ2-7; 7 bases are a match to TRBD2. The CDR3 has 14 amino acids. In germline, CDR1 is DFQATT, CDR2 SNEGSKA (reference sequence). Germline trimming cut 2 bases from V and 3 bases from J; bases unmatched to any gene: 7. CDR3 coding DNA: TGCAGTGCTAGACGTCCAGCGGGATACTACGAGCAGTACTTC. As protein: CSARRPAGYYEQYF.

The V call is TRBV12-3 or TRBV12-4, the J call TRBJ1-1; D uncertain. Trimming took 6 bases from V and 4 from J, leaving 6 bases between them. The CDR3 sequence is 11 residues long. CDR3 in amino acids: CASSKSTEAFF. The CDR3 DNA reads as TGTGCCAGCAGCAAGAGCACTGAAGCTTTCTTT.

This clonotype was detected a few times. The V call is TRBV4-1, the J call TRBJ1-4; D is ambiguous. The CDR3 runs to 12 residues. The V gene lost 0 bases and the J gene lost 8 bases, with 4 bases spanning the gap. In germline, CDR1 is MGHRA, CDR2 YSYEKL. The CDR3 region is CASSQDFEKLFF. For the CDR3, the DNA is TGCGCCAGCAGCCAAGATTTCGAAAAACTGTTTTTT.

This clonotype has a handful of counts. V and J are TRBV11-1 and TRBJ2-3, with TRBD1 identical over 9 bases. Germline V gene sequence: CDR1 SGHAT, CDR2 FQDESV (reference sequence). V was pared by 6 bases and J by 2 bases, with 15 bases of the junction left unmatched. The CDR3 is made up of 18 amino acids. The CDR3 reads CASRFPRPGQGHTDTQYF. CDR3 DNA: TGTGCCAGCAGGTTCCCCCGTCCGGGACAGGGCCACACAGATACGCAGTATTTT.